The rows below give T cell receptor beta chains drawn from one sample of a study of T cell responses to AZD1222 COVID-19 vaccine. Measured with immunoSEQ multiplex PCR; TCRdb has only the in-frame clones, and not every one. The sample lists about 25,000 clones; more than 75% were seen once. This material consisted of peripheral blood, taken 28 days after the second AZD1222 dose. The receptors were sampled from an adult who received the AZD1222 COVID-19 vaccine. The CDR3 runs from the conserved cysteine through the conserved F or W. Each record gives: CDR3 DNA, CDR3 protein, clone size, J gene, D gene, V gene. The D gene is left open where the match is weak. Clone size appears in some rows only: once, few, many, or a class for an expanded clone.

TGCGCCAGCAGTGGGGGGACGAGCCAAGCCAAAAACATTCAGTACTTC CASSGGTSQAKNIQYF . TRBJ2-4 . TRBV10-2
TGTGCCAGTAGACGCGGGACAGGGACACAGCTGTATGGCTACACCTTC CASRRGTGTQLYGYTF once TRBJ1-2 TRBD1 TRBV19
TGTGCCAGCAGCACCGGACTATCAGCTTTCTTT CASSTGLSAFF . TRBJ1-1 . TRBV5-6
TGTGCCTGGAGTCGGCAGCCCAATAATTCACCCCTCCACTTT CAWSRQPNNSPLHF . TRBJ1-6 . TRBV30
TGTGCCAGCTCACCACCGTCAGTCAGTGGGGACTCTGGCTACACCTTC CASSPPSVSGDSGYTF once TRBJ1-2 . TRBV18
TGTGCCAGCAGACCTTCGGCAGTCATGAACACTGAAGCTTTCTTT CASRPSAVMNTEAFF . TRBJ1-1 . TRBV11-2
TGTGCCAGCAGTGGGGCAGTTACCCACTACGAGCAGTACTTC CASSGAVTHYEQYF . TRBJ2-7 . TRBV6-4
TGTGCCAGCAGCTTGGATGGGCTAGCCGGCGAGCAGTACTTC CASSLDGLAGEQYF . TRBJ2-7 . TRBV5-4
TGTGCCAGCAATGGACAGGGAACAAATTCCACAGATACGCAGTATTTT CASNGQGTNSTDTQYF . TRBJ2-3 TRBD1 TRBV28
TGTGCCAGCTCACCACTCCAGGCTAGCGCATCCTACAATGAGCAGTTCTTC CASSPLQASASYNEQFF . TRBJ2-1 . TRBV18
TGCGCCATTGGGGAATTGAACTACGAGCAGTACTTC CAIGELNYEQYF few TRBJ2-7 . TRBV10-2
TGTGCCAGTTCGATGCGAGAGTCGGGGCAGTACTTC CASSMRESGQYF . TRBJ2-7 . TRBV18
TGTGCCAGCAGCCAAGATAGGACCCCCGCCTACAATGAGCAGTTCTTC CASSQDRTPAYNEQFF . TRBJ2-1 . TRBV3-1/TRBV3-2
TGTGCCAGCAGCTTAAAAAGGGATTCCTACGAGCAGTACTTC CASSLKRDSYEQYF . TRBJ2-7 . TRBV7-8
TGTGCCAGCAGTTACCCCGGAAGGAACACTGAAGCTTTCTTT CASSYPGRNTEAFF . TRBJ1-1 . TRBV6-5
TGTGCCATCAGTGGTCTGACTAGCGGGGGGACAGATACGCAGTATTTT CAISGLTSGGTDTQYF . TRBJ2-3 TRBD2 TRBV10-3
TGTGCCAGCAGCGAACTAAGGTACGAGCAGTACTTC CASSELRYEQYF once TRBJ2-7 . TRBV5-5
TGTGCCAGCTCAGGAGGGCGGGACTACGAGCAGTACTTC CASSGGRDYEQYF . TRBJ2-7 . TRBV18
TGTGCCAGCAGCCGCGCCGGGACTGAAGCTTTCTTT CASSRAGTEAFF . TRBJ1-1 . TRBV3-1/TRBV3-2
TGTGCCTGGAGACATACACAGTCGGTCGGCGAGCAGTACTTC CAWRHTQSVGEQYF . TRBJ2-7 . TRBV30
TGTGCCAGCAGCAGAGGGGGCGCAGACTATGGCTACACCTTC CASSRGGADYGYTF . TRBJ1-2 TRBD1 TRBV7-3
TGTGCCAGCACCTTTTCAGTTACCTTCTATGGCTACACCTTC CASTFSVTFYGYTF . TRBJ1-2 . TRBV2
TGTGCCAGCAGCCTCGACCCCTTGACTGAAGCTTTCTTT CASSLDPLTEAFF . TRBJ1-1 . TRBV3-1/TRBV3-2
TGTGCCAGCAGCGGTTCTTTGGGAGCCTATGGCTACACCTTC CASSGSLGAYGYTF . TRBJ1-2 . TRBV9